This entry is about one TCR beta chain. Genomic DNA templated the TCR beta VDJ and CDR3 profiling. A single record per CDR3 protein comes from TCRdb applying MiXCR to the reads. The sample lists 400,000 to 450,000 distinct CDR3 sequences, 65% to 75% occurring once. The data derive from a study of CD8+CD57+ T cells in acquired aplastic anemia. Study-level background: The average for DNA from sorted CD4+ and CD8+ cells was roughly 3 ug. Healthy donors had, on average, roughly 9.9 million reads for their CD4+ cells.

The CDR3 has 15 amino acids. Trimming took 6 bases from V and 0 from J, leaving 10 bases between them. Germline V gene sequence: CDR1 SGDLS, CDR2 YYNGEE. Sequenced material: sorted CD4+, CD8+, or CD8+CD57+ T cells (not recorded which) from PBMCs. The clonotype comes from a human donor in good health, serving as a control. This rearrangement joins TRBV9 to TRBJ2-6; D gene ambiguous. The CDR3 DNA reads as TGTGCCAGCAACGATGGGAACTCTGGGGCCAACGTCCTGACTTTC. It specifies CASNDGNSGANVLTF.